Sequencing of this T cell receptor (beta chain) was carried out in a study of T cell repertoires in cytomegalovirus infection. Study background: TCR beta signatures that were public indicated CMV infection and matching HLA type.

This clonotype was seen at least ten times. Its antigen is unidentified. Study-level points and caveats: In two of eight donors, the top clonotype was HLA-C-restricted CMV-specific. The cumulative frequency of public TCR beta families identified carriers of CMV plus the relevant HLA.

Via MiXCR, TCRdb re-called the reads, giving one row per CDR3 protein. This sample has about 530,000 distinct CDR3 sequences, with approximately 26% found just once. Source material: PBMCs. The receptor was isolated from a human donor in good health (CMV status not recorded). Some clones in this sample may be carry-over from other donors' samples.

In nucleotides, the CDR3 is TGTGCCAGCAGCTTAGTCGAGGGGAGGGTCAATGAGCAGTTCTTC. This translates into CASSLVEGRVNEQFF. The rearrangement links TRBV7-2 to TRBJ2-1; TRBD2 matches at 7 bases. J was trimmed by 6 bases and V by 1 base; bases with no gene match: 6. The CDR3 covers 15 residues. The germline gives CDR1 SGHTA, CDR2 FQGNSA. Supplemented by reference TRBV7-2 and TRBJ2-1, the full variable domain reads GAGVSQSPSNKVTEKGKDVELRCDPISGHTALYWYRQSLGQGLEFLIYFQGNSAPDKSGLPSDRFSAERTGGSVSTLTIQRTQQEDSAVYLCASSLVEGRVNEQFFGPGTRLTVL.